This TCR beta chain originates from a study of blood T cells in healthy people across ages. Study-level results: Diversity of TCR beta per million T cells declined in a roughly linear way with age.

This clonotype was counted a few times. Its target is not known. Through a sample-barcoded 5' primer and a J-beta primer mix, a second PCR was run for roughly 6 to 12 cycles. TCRdb reprocessed the 5' RACE reads with MiXCR, giving one entry per CDR3 protein. This table has hundreds of thousands of distinct CDR3 sequences, about 43% appearing once. V lost 4 bases and J 11 bases, leaving 26 bases between the germline ends. The germline CDR1 and CDR2 sequences are SGHTA and FQGNSA. This CDR3 region has 16 residues. Sequencing input: blood. This clonotype was sampled from an elderly man in good health. The chain uses TRBV7-2 and TRBJ2-5, with D possibly being TRBD1 or TRBD2 (6 bases each). The DNA of the CDR3 is TGTGCCAGCAGCTCAGGCACGGGGGCCTGGGGCAATGAGCAGTACTTC. It is translated as CASSSGTGAWGNEQYF.